The 26 T cell receptor beta chains below all came from one sample that was sequenced in a study of cytomegalovirus exposure and HLA in healthy donors. Researchers ran the PCR with 60 Vbeta and 13 Jbeta primers. Profiling relied on immunoSEQ multiplex PCR, and the TCRdb table lists in-frame clones only, not all of them. There are around 67,000 clones in the sample; around 82% occur only once, and around 7.4% lies in the top ten. The specimen sequenced was PBMCs. These TCRs come from a man between 18 and 29 years old in good health and CMV-seropositive.

Only one count was recorded for this clone. The chain joins TRBV29-1 to TRBJ2-1; TRBD2 agrees at 7 bases. After removal of 4 bases from V and 6 bases from J, the junction contained 9 bases not matched to a gene. This CDR3 contains 14 residues. Germline CDR1 reads SQVTM; CDR2 reads ANQGSEA. This CDR3 reads CSVGTSFSSNEQFF. The CDR3 bases are TGCAGCGTTGGGACTAGTTTCAGTTCCAATGAGCAGTTCTTC.

The chain has TRBV5-1 and TRBJ1-6, with a tentative D call TRBD1 (6 bases). Per the germline V gene, CDR1 is SGHRS and CDR2 is YFSETQ. The CDR3 contains 15 residues. Trimming took off 4 bases at V and 7 bases at J, with 15 bases between the two ends. The CDR3 DNA is TGCGCCAGCAGCACATCCCAACAGGGAAATTCACCCCTCCACTTT. Translating gives CASSTSQQGNSPLHF. The whole variable domain, filled in from reference TRBV5-1 and TRBJ1-6, reads KAGVTQTPRYLIKTRGQQVTLSCSPISGHRSVSWYQQTPGQGLQFLFEYFSETQRNKGNFPGRFSGRQFSNSRSEMNVSTLELGDSALYLCASSTSQQGNSPLHFGNGTRLTVT.

The chain recombines TRBV18 with TRBJ2-7; 10 bases are shared with TRBD1. The V gene's germline CDR1 is KGHSH and CDR2 LQKENI. The CDR3 is 13 amino acids. V shed 3 bases and J 6 bases; nucleotides not matched to a gene: 2. CDR3 coding DNA: TGTGCCAGCTCACCCGGGACAGGGGTCGAGCAGTACTTC. It translates to CASSPGTGVEQYF.

The rearrangement uses TRBV4-2 and TRBJ1-5; D gene unclear. The germline V gene encodes CDR1 LGHNA and CDR2 YNFKEQ. Trimming shortened V by 0 bases and J by 7 bases, and 4 bases separated the two germline ends. The CDR3 contains 12 residues. CDR3 in amino acids: CASSQDQQPQHF. CDR3 bases: TGTGCCAGCAGCCAAGATCAGCAGCCCCAGCATTTT.

The chain employs TRBV5-4 and TRBJ1-1; a possible D gene is TRBD1 (5 bases). The CDR3 has 13 amino acids. V was cut by 5 bases and J by 3 bases, with 11 bases left in between. The germline CDR1 and CDR2 sequences are SGHNT and YYREEE (reference sequence). The CDR3 is CASSKRGDTEAFF. The CDR3 DNA sequence: TGTGCCAGCAGTAAAAGGGGTGACACTGAAGCTTTCTTT.

V and J are TRBV7-2 and TRBJ2-5; tentatively, D is TRBD1 (5 bases). Deletions cut 0 bases from V and 2 bases from J, with 16 bases between. CDR1 and CDR2 from the germline V gene are SGHTA and FQGNSA. The CDR3 loop spans 17 amino acids. Here the CDR3 DNA reads TGTGCCAGCAGCTTAGCTAGGGGCCCTCTCCTACAAGAGACCCAGTACTTC. Protein: CASSLARGPLLQETQYF.

The rearrangement links TRBV5-1 to TRBJ1-2; 8 bases are shared with TRBD1. Germline lookup yields CDR1 SGHRS and CDR2 YFSETQ. V trimming: 5 bases; J trimming: 8 bases; junction bases outside the gene matches: 11. The CDR3 totals 14 residues. The CDR3 loop reads CASSQLQGAGGYTF. In nucleotides, the CDR3 is TGCGCCAGCAGTCAACTCCAGGGGGCGGGCGGCTACACCTTC.

V usage is TRBV19 and J usage is TRBJ1-5, with TRBD1 matching 8 bases. The V and J ends lost 9 bases and 6 bases, in that order; junction bases with no gene match: 7. This CDR3 is 13 amino acids long. Germline lookup yields CDR1 LNHDA and CDR2 SQIVND (reference sequence). The CDR3: CASSQGVGQPQHF. DNA for the CDR3: TGTGCCAGCTCACAGGGGGTAGGTCAGCCCCAGCATTTT.

The genes are TRBV4-1 and TRBJ2-7, with a weak D call TRBD1 (5 bases). Germline V lookup: CDR1 MGHRA, CDR2 YSYEKL. The CDR3 is 14 residues long. V lost 4 bases, J lost 2 bases, and 12 bases lay in between. The CDR3 is CASSRSDTPYEQYF. Written as DNA, the CDR3 is TGCGCCAGCAGCCGATCGGACACTCCCTACGAGCAGTACTTC.

The chain joins TRBV18 to TRBJ2-6; D remains ambiguous. V lost 6 bases and J lost 4, with 13 bases in between. CDR1 is KGHSH, CDR2 LQKENI, per germline. This CDR3 is built from 15 residues. Written as DNA, the CDR3 is TGTGCCAGCTCCCCCGAGGTTGCCGGGGCCAACGTCCTGACTTTC. Translating it yields CASSPEVAGANVLTF.

The genes are TRBV5-8 and TRBJ1-6, with TRBD1 as a possible D gene (5 bases). CDR3 length equals 16 residues. Trimming removed 4 bases at V and 7 bases at J, with 18 bases between. Per germline, CDR1 SGHTS and CDR2 YDEGEE. CDR3 sequence reads: CASSLRGGEKNSPLHF. As DNA, the CDR3 is TGTGCCAGCAGCCTCCGAGGAGGGGAGAAGAATTCACCCCTCCACTTT. Full variable domain (missing parts from reference TRBV5-8 and TRBJ1-6): EAGVTQSPTHLIKTRGQQATLRCSPISGHTSVYWYQQALGLGLQFLLWYDEGEERNRGNFPPRFSGRQFPNYSSELNVNALELEDSALYLCASSLRGGEKNSPLHFGNGTRLTVT.

This chain connects TRBV27 to TRBJ1-5; no definite D call. This CDR3 has 12 residues. Germline CDR1 reads MNHEY; CDR2 reads SMNVEV (reference sequence). With 6 bases removed from V and 7 bases from J, the gap between germline ends came to 10 bases. CDR3 bases: TGTGCCAGCAGGAGGGTAGGACAGCCCCAGCATTTT. Its translation is CASRRVGQPQHF.

V is TRBV6-1 and J is TRBJ1-5; D remains unclear. The CDR3 is 14 amino acids. Germline CDR1 reads MNHNS; CDR2 reads SASEGT. Deletions cut 2 bases from V and 2 bases from J, with 7 bases between. This CDR3 reads CASSERAGNQPQHF. The DNA of the CDR3 is TGTGCCAGCAGTGAACGAGCCGGCAATCAGCCCCAGCATTTT.

This clone was seen a handful of times. The rearrangement uses TRBV14 and TRBJ1-6; D is unclear. The ends were cut back, 1 base at V and 10 bases at J, with 14 bases in the middle. The germline gives CDR1 SGHDN, CDR2 FVKESK. This CDR3 comprises 15 residues. The CDR3: CASSQGGDRRSPLHF. The CDR3 DNA sequence: TGTGCCAGCAGCCAAGGGGGAGATCGGCGGTCACCCCTCCACTTT.

This rearrangement joins TRBV30 to TRBJ2-5, with a possible D match to TRBD1 (6 bases). CDR3 size: 12 residues. The germline gives CDR1 GTSNPN, CDR2 SVGIG (reference sequence). V was trimmed by 1 base and J by 5 bases, leaving 8 bases between them. CDR3 nucleotide sequence: TGTGCCTGGAGTGGTCAGGGGGAGACCCAGTACTTC. Protein sequence: CAWSGQGETQYF.

This clone was counted a few times. This CDR3 reads CAISEDYLGNQPQHF. DNA of the CDR3: TGTGCCATCAGTGAGGACTACTTGGGCAATCAGCCCCAGCATTTT. The gene calls are TRBV10-3 and TRBJ1-5; D is ambiguous. Germline V lookup: CDR1 ENHRY, CDR2 SYGVKD. The CDR3 length is 15 residues. The V and J ends lost 2 bases and 2 bases respectively, with 10 bases between them.

The V and J genes are TRBV4-2 and TRBJ2-6, with a weak D call TRBD1 (5 bases). Germline CDR1 is LGHNA and CDR2 is YNFKEQ. The CDR3 length is 15 residues. The V and J ends lost 0 bases and 2 bases respectively, with 5 bases between them. CDR3 sequence (DNA): TGTGCCAGCAGCCAAGAAGGGGCTGGGGCCAACGTCCTGACTTTC. This sequence encodes CASSQEGAGANVLTF.

This sequence joins TRBV6-5 and TRBJ2-7; D remains ambiguous. CDR1 is MNHEY, CDR2 SVGAGI, per germline. CDR3 length equals 14 residues. Between the trimmed V and J ends, which lost 2 bases and 0 bases, there was a span of 8 bases. The CDR3 sequence is CASSYGPGSYEQYF. In DNA form, the CDR3 reads TGTGCCAGCAGTTACGGTCCAGGCTCCTACGAGCAGTACTTC.

This sequence joins TRBV7-6 and TRBJ2-2, with D possibly TRBD2 on 5 matching bases. The ends were cut back, 0 bases at V and 5 bases at J, with 10 bases in the middle. CDR3 length equals 15 residues. The germline CDR1 and CDR2 sequences are SGHVS and FNYEAQ. Here the CDR3 reads CASSLAAGGTGELFF. CDR3 bases: TGTGCCAGCAGCTTAGCGGCGGGCGGGACCGGGGAGCTGTTTTTT. Drawing the rest from reference TRBV7-6 and TRBJ2-2, the complete variable domain is GAGVSQSPRYKVTKRGQDVALRCDPISGHVSLYWYRQALGQGPEFLTYFNYEAQQDKSGLPNDRFSAERPEGSISTLTIQRTEQRDSAMYRCASSLAAGGTGELFFGEGSRLTVL.

V usage is TRBV11-2 and J usage is TRBJ2-7; possibly TRBD1 for D (5 bases). Germline CDR1 SGHAT, CDR2 FQNNGV. The CDR3 sequence is 14 residues long. V lost 6 bases, J lost 5 bases, and 17 bases lay in between. CDR3 amino acids: CASRPSSGNHEQYF. CDR3 nucleotide sequence: TGTGCCAGCAGACCATCCTCAGGGAACCACGAGCAGTACTTC. The full variable domain, in which reference TRBV11-2 and TRBJ2-7 provide the parts outside the CDR3, is EAGVAQSPRYKIIEKRQSVAFWCNPISGHATLYWYQQILGQGPKLLIQFQNNGVVDDSQLPKDRFSAERLKGVDSTLKIQPAKLEDSAVYLCASRPSSGNHEQYFGPGTRLTVT.

The chain links TRBV30 to TRBJ1-3; D unclear. Trimming took off 3 bases at V and 4 bases at J, with 7 bases between the two ends. Germline values: CDR1 GTSNPN, CDR2 SVGIG (reference sequence). The CDR3 runs to 12 residues. CDR3 DNA: TGTGCCTGGAGCCCCCCAGGAAACACCATATATTTT. Translation: CAWSPPGNTIYF.

This clone was seen a few times. V gene TRBV28 combines with J gene TRBJ2-7; a possible D gene is TRBD1 (5 bases). Trimming removed 5 bases at V and 0 bases at J, with 11 bases between. Germline loops: CDR1 MDHEN, CDR2 SYDVKM. The CDR3 is made up of 14 amino acids. CDR3 amino acids: CASSTRTPSYEQYF. The CDR3 bases are TGTGCCAGCAGTACACGGACACCCTCCTACGAGCAGTACTTC.

The chain is built from TRBV19 and TRBJ1-5, with 9 bases identical to TRBD1. V trimming: 6 bases; J trimming: 7 bases; junction bases outside the gene matches: 10. Germline V gene data show CDR1 as LNHDA and CDR2 as SQIVND (reference sequence). The CDR3 is made up of 15 amino acids. CDR3 DNA: TGTGCCAGTAGGGGGACAGGGTTGTCAAACCAGCCCCAGCATTTT. Residues: CASRGTGLSNQPQHF. Filled out from reference TRBV19 and TRBJ1-5, the complete variable domain reads DGGITQSPKYLFRKEGQNVTLSCEQNLNHDAMYWYRQDPGQGLRLIYYSQIVNDFQKGDIAEGYSVSREKKESFPLTVTSAQKNPTAFYLCASRGTGLSNQPQHFGDGTRLSIL.

V usage is TRBV30 and J usage is TRBJ1-1; TRBD1 agrees at 9 bases. The CDR3 totals 13 residues. V gave up 4 bases and J gave up 6 bases; unmatched junction bases: 6. Germline CDR1 and CDR2: GTSNPN and SVGIG (reference sequence). The CDR3 DNA reads TGTGCCTGGAAAGACAGGGGGAGGTCTGAAGCTTTCTTT. Its protein product is CAWKDRGRSEAFF.

This clone has only a few counts. The chain employs TRBV4-1 and TRBJ1-5; D is perhaps TRBD1 (6 bases). V was clipped by 1 base and J by 2 bases, with 24 bases between them. This CDR3 is 20 amino acids long. In germline, CDR1 is MGHRA, CDR2 YSYEKL. CDR3 bases: TGCGCCAGCAGCCAAGTAGCGACAGGAACAGAAGGTGTGCGCAATCAGCCCCAGCATTTT. This codes for CASSQVATGTEGVRNQPQHF.

This clone was observed a few times. CDR3 region: CASSRDRGNEKLFF. CDR3 DNA sequence: TGTGCCAGCAGCCGGGACAGGGGTAATGAAAAACTGTTTTTT. The chain is built from TRBV5-4 and TRBJ1-4; 10 nucleotides match TRBD1. This CDR3 region has 14 residues. Germline CDR1 SGHNT, CDR2 YYREEE (reference sequence). J gave up 4 bases and V 4 bases, and 1 base lay outside the gene matches.